This T cell receptor beta chain came from a study of blood T cell repertoires in COVID-19. Overall study context: Samples came from the United States, Italy and Spain, spanning acute and convalescent COVID-19. Sample material is recorded as cDNA or gDNA derived from T cells, B-cell-depleted T cells, or PBMCs.

This CDR3 comprises 14 residues. Germline assignment: CDR1 ENHRY and CDR2 SYGVKD. Between the trimmed V and J ends, which lost 3 bases and 3 bases, there was a span of 11 bases. Under the authors' procedure: For nucleated cells, counts were estimated from reference gene primer amplification. Using immunoSEQ multiplex PCR, the repertoire was profiled, and TCRdb retains in-frame clones only, with some absent. V and J calls and clone size are copied from that table; D and trimming were computed from the DNA. This table holds roughly 250,000 clones, 70% to 85% found once. This TCR came from a woman aged 40 to 55 with active or convalescent COVID-19. The specimen was peripheral blood. This sequence joins TRBV10-3 and TRBJ1-1; no clear D. CDR3 in amino acids: CAISESRWDTEAFF. The CDR3 DNA is TGTGCCATCAGTGAATCCAGGTGGGACACTGAAGCTTTCTTT.